Below, 11 T cell receptor beta chains from the same sample are listed, as sequenced in a study of T cell repertoires in cytomegalovirus infection. TCRdb analysed the reads with MiXCR anew, one entry per CDR3 protein. The table records 400,000 to 600,000 distinct CDR3 sequences, roughly 46% of them present only once. These receptors lack a known antigen. The sequencing here drew on cultured PBMCs, taken from culture after CMV antigen stimulation. The receptors were sampled from a human donor in good health (CMV status not recorded). Some clones in this sample may be carry-over from other donors' samples.

The rearrangement links TRBV6-6 to TRBJ1-4; 8 bases fit TRBD1. Germline CDR1 MNHNY, CDR2 SVGAGI (reference sequence). V shed 7 bases and J 12 bases; nucleotides not matched to a gene: 10. This CDR3 contains 13 residues. The CDR3 coding sequence is TGTGCCAGCATGGGGACAGGTGCCGGGGAACTGTTTTTT. This sequence encodes CASMGTGAGELFF.

The V gene is TRBV4-3, the J gene TRBJ1-2; D may be TRBD1 (5 bases). V was cut by 1 base and J by 4 bases, with 13 bases left in between. The CDR3 contains 15 residues. Looked up from germline, CDR1 is LGHNA and CDR2 is YSLEER. The CDR3 DNA reads TGCGCCAGCAGCCAAGCCTTCCAGGGAGCCTATGGCTACACCTTC. The encoded protein is CASSQAFQGAYGYTF.

The rearrangement uses TRBV20-1 and TRBJ2-1; 8 bases are a match to TRBD1. Germline-derived CDR1 and CDR2 are DFQATT and SNEGSKA (reference sequence). The trim removed 2 bases at V and 5 bases at J, leaving 8 bases unmatched. The CDR3 extends over 15 amino acids. The CDR3 reads CSARSPGGGDNEQFF. The CDR3 DNA sequence: TGCAGTGCTAGATCTCCAGGGGGCGGGGACAATGAGCAGTTCTTC.

The chain joins TRBV27 to TRBJ1-1, with a possible D match to TRBD1 (5 bases). Germline lookup yields CDR1 MNHEY and CDR2 SMNVEV (reference sequence). This CDR3 spans 14 amino acids. V was clipped by 6 bases and J by 2 bases, with 13 bases between them. The chain's CDR3 is CASSRGRENTEAFF. CDR3 DNA sequence: TGTGCCAGCAGCCGGGGCAGGGAAAACACTGAAGCTTTCTTT.

The rearrangement links TRBV6-1 to TRBJ1-5; 7 bases map to TRBD1. CDR3 length: 15 residues. Germline V gene data show CDR1 as MNHNS and CDR2 as SASEGT. V gave up 6 bases and J gave up 4 bases; unmatched junction bases: 9. Written as DNA, the CDR3 is TGTGCCAGCAGCCAAGGGGGGACAGAGAATCAGCCCCAGCATTTT. It encodes CASSQGGTENQPQHF.

The rearrangement uses TRBV7-9 and TRBJ2-2; a weak D match, TRBD2 (6 bases). V was clipped by 5 bases and J by 4 bases, with 17 bases between them. CDR3 length: 16 residues. Germline CDR1 reads SEHNR; CDR2 reads FQNEAQ (reference sequence). CDR3 in DNA: TGTGCCAGCAGCCCGACCCGGGGACTTGGCACCGGGGAGCTGTTTTTT. Its translation: CASSPTRGLGTGELFF.

This clonotype was counted a few times. The chain joins TRBV7-8 to TRBJ1-1, with D possibly being TRBD1 (5 bases). The CDR3 has 13 residues. CDR1 SGHVS and CDR2 FQNEAQ come from the germline V gene. The V gene lost 1 base and the J gene lost 3 bases, with 6 bases spanning the gap. The CDR3 loop reads CASSLVRDTEAFF. CDR3 sequence (DNA): TGTGCCAGCAGCTTAGTCAGGGACACTGAAGCTTTCTTT.

This CDR3 is CASVPGTLVDEQYF. Here the CDR3 DNA reads TGTGCCAGCGTACCCGGGACACTCGTTGACGAGCAGTACTTC. This sequence joins TRBV11-3 and TRBJ2-7, with D tentatively TRBD1 (6 bases). V was clipped by 8 bases and J by 5 bases, with 19 bases between them. The CDR3 has 14 residues. Germline V gene sequence: CDR1 SGHNT, CDR2 YENEEA.

The chain joins TRBV7-8 to TRBJ1-5; no firm D call. The length of the CDR3 is 15 residues. Trimming removed 4 bases from V and 5 bases from J, with 15 bases in between. Per the germline V gene, CDR1 is SGHVS and CDR2 is FQNEAQ. DNA of the CDR3: TGTGCCAGCAGCTCCGACCAATGGGCGTATCAGCCCCAGCATTTT. Translating it yields CASSSDQWAYQPQHF.

The V gene is TRBV12-3 or TRBV12-4, the J gene TRBJ2-1; D is possibly TRBD2 (5 bases). V was trimmed by 5 bases and J by 8 bases, leaving 16 bases between them. There are 14 residues in the CDR3. DNA of the CDR3: TGTGCCAGCAGTCCCCCCGCGCGGGTTTATGAGCAGTTCTTC. Encoded protein: CASSPPARVYEQFF.

This clonotype was seen only a few times. This chain uses TRBV7-2 with TRBJ2-3; D is unresolved. The CDR3 has 12 amino acids. V lost 3 bases, J lost 6 bases, and 7 bases lay in between. Germline V CDR1 and CDR2: SGHTA, FQGNSA. CDR3 in amino acids: CASSLLVDTQYF. The CDR3 DNA reads as TGTGCCAGCAGCTTGCTAGTGGATACGCAGTATTTT.